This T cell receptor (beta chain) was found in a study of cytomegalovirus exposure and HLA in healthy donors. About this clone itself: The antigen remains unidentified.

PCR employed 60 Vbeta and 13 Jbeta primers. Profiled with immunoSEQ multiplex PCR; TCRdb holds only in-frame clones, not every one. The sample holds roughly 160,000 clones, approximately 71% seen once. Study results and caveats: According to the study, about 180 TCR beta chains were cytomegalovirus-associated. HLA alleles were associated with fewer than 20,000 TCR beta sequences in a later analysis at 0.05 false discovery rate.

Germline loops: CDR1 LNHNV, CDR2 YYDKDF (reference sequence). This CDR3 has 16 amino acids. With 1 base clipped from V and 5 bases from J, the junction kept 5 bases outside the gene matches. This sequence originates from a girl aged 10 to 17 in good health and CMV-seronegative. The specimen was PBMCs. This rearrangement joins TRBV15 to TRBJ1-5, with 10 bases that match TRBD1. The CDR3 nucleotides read TGTGCCACCAGCAGAGCGGGACAGGGGATACATCAGCCCCAGCATTTT. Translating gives CATSRAGQGIHQPQHF.